The rows below give T cell receptor beta chains drawn from one sample of a study of response to subunit inactivated influenza vaccine. In TCRdb, the RT-PCR reads were re-called with MiXCR into one record per CDR3 protein. The data show some 850,000 distinct CDR3 sequences, around a sixth seen once. Sequences were derived from PBMCs from blood, sampled around 5 days after vaccination. The source of these receptors is a man in his fifties who received an inactivated influenza vaccine. Each CDR3 is given with its conserved first and last residue. A D gene is named only where the DNA matches it firmly. Only some rows state a clone size, as once, few, many or a class for expanded clones.

clone size: .; V gene: TRBV30; D gene: TRBD1; CDR3 length: 14; J gene: TRBJ1-1; CDR3 DNA: TGTGCCTGGAGTCCCTATCCCGACAGGGTCGGAGCTTTCTTT; CDR3 protein: CAWSPYPDRVGAFF
clone size: .; V gene: TRBV2; D gene: .; CDR3 length: 13; J gene: TRBJ2-2; CDR3 DNA: TGTGCCAGCAGTGAATGGCAGGGCGGGGAGCTGTTTTTT; CDR3 protein: CASSEWQGGELFF
clone size: many; V gene: TRBV10-3; D gene: .; CDR3 length: 11; J gene: TRBJ2-2; CDR3 DNA: TGTGCCATAGCGGGTACCGGGGAGCTGTTTTTT; CDR3 protein: CAIAGTGELFF
clone size: few; V gene: TRBV28; D gene: .; CDR3 length: 14; J gene: TRBJ2-7; CDR3 DNA: TGTGCCAGCAGCTCCGGACAGCTAAGGTACGAGCAGTACTTC; CDR3 protein: CASSSGQLRYEQYF
clone size: .; V gene: TRBV5-4; D gene: .; CDR3 length: 15; J gene: TRBJ1-2; CDR3 DNA: TGTGCCAGCAGCTTAGACAGGTTAACGAACTATGGCTACACCTTC; CDR3 protein: CASSLDRLTNYGYTF
clone size: .; V gene: TRBV12-3/TRBV12-4; D gene: .; CDR3 length: 16; J gene: TRBJ2-3; CDR3 DNA: TGTGCCAGCAACCGAGCCCAGGGGGGTCCCACAGATACGCAGTATTTT; CDR3 protein: CASNRAQGGPTDTQYF
clone size: .; V gene: TRBV20-1; D gene: TRBD2; CDR3 length: 17; J gene: TRBJ2-3; CDR3 DNA: TGCAGTGCTAGTATTGGGGGTGAGCGGGGGACCACAGATACGCAGTATTTT; CDR3 protein: CSASIGGERGTTDTQYF
clone size: few; V gene: TRBV4-3; D gene: .; CDR3 length: 14; J gene: TRBJ2-4; CDR3 DNA: TGCGCCAGCAGCCAAGCCAGTGGGTCAGACATTCAGTACTTC; CDR3 protein: CASSQASGSDIQYF
clone size: few; V gene: TRBV7-9; D gene: .; CDR3 length: 17; J gene: TRBJ2-1; CDR3 DNA: TGTGCCAGCAGCTTAGGAGGGGGTAGCGGATATGATTATGAGCAGTTCTTC; CDR3 protein: CASSLGGGSGYDYEQFF
clone size: few; V gene: TRBV11-2; D gene: .; CDR3 length: 12; J gene: TRBJ1-4; CDR3 DNA: TGTGCCAGCAGCCCCGTGGGTCGGGGACTCGTTTTT; CDR3 protein: CASSPVGRGLVF
clone size: many; V gene: TRBV12-3/TRBV12-4; D gene: .; CDR3 length: 14; J gene: TRBJ2-5; CDR3 DNA: TGTGCCAGCAGTTTGCGGAGCGCTCAAGAGACCCAGTACTTC; CDR3 protein: CASSLRSAQETQYF
clone size: once; V gene: TRBV4-2; D gene: .; CDR3 length: 14; J gene: TRBJ2-5; CDR3 DNA: TGTGCCAGCAGCCGTTCCGGGACGTCAGAGACCCAGTACTTC; CDR3 protein: CASSRSGTSETQYF
clone size: few; V gene: TRBV20-1; D gene: TRBD2; CDR3 length: 15; J gene: TRBJ2-3; CDR3 DNA: TGCAATGCTCTACTAGCGGGGCCCCGCACAGATACGCAGTATTTT; CDR3 protein: CNALLAGPRTDTQYF
clone size: few; V gene: TRBV6-5; D gene: .; CDR3 length: 15; J gene: TRBJ2-1; CDR3 DNA: TGTGCCAGCAGTTACGGGGGCAAGTCCTACAATGAGCAGTTCTTC; CDR3 protein: CASSYGGKSYNEQFF
clone size: many; V gene: TRBV27; D gene: TRBD2; CDR3 length: 15; J gene: TRBJ2-7; CDR3 DNA: TGTGCCAGCAGTCCGAGCCTTAGCGGGAGTTACGAGCAGTACTTC; CDR3 protein: CASSPSLSGSYEQYF
clone size: few; V gene: TRBV5-6; D gene: .; CDR3 length: 15; J gene: TRBJ2-3; CDR3 DNA: TGTGCCAGCAGACCCGTCGAGCCAGTTCGAGATACGCAGTATTTT; CDR3 protein: CASRPVEPVRDTQYF
clone size: many; V gene: TRBV12-3/TRBV12-4; D gene: .; CDR3 length: 16; J gene: TRBJ2-7; CDR3 DNA: TGTGCCAGCAGTTTGCTCCACACCACTCCTACCTACGAGCAGTACTTC; CDR3 protein: CASSLLHTTPTYEQYF
clone size: few; V gene: TRBV12-3/TRBV12-4; D gene: TRBD2; CDR3 length: 17; J gene: TRBJ2-5; CDR3 DNA: TGTGCCAGCAGTCCGCGGACTAGCGGGCCATCCGGAGAGACCCAGTACTTC; CDR3 protein: CASSPRTSGPSGETQYF
clone size: few; V gene: TRBV10-3; D gene: .; CDR3 length: 16; J gene: TRBJ2-7; CDR3 DNA: TGTGCCATCAGTGGACCGGGGGAGGGGGCCTTATACGAGCAGTACTTC; CDR3 protein: CAISGPGEGALYEQYF
clone size: .; V gene: TRBV11-2; D gene: .; CDR3 length: 12; J gene: TRBJ1-1; CDR3 DNA: TGTGCCAGCAGCCCGGGAATCGTTGAAGCTTTCTTT; CDR3 protein: CASSPGIVEAFF
clone size: many; V gene: TRBV12-3/TRBV12-4; D gene: .; CDR3 length: 13; J gene: TRBJ2-7; CDR3 DNA: TGTGCCAGCAGTTTAAGCAGGGTAGGCGAGCAGTACTTC; CDR3 protein: CASSLSRVGEQYF
clone size: many; V gene: TRBV24-1; D gene: TRBD2; CDR3 length: 16; J gene: TRBJ2-1; CDR3 DNA: TGTGCCACCAGTGATGAGGGACTAGCGGGGTACAATGAGCAGTTCTTC; CDR3 protein: CATSDEGLAGYNEQFF
clone size: few; V gene: TRBV5-1; D gene: .; CDR3 length: 14; J gene: TRBJ2-7; CDR3 DNA: TGCGCCAGCAGCTTGTCCAACGGTCCCTACGAGCAGTACTTC; CDR3 protein: CASSLSNGPYEQYF
clone size: .; V gene: TRBV20-1; D gene: TRBD2; CDR3 length: 16; J gene: TRBJ2-1; CDR3 DNA: TGCAGTGCTAGAGAAGTTACTAGCGGGAGGAAGAATGAGCAGTTCTTC; CDR3 protein: CSAREVTSGRKNEQFF
clone size: few; V gene: TRBV6-2/TRBV6-3; D gene: .; CDR3 length: 15; J gene: TRBJ1-6; CDR3 DNA: TGTGCCAGCAGTTACGGGCGACGTGGAGATTCACCCCTCCACTTT; CDR3 protein: CASSYGRRGDSPLHF
clone size: .; V gene: TRBV5-1; D gene: .; CDR3 length: 14; J gene: TRBJ1-2; CDR3 DNA: TGCGCCAGCAGCTTGGCCGGCAGGGAAGTTGGCTACACCTTC; CDR3 protein: CASSLAGREVGYTF
clone size: .; V gene: TRBV5-1; D gene: .; CDR3 length: 16; J gene: TRBJ2-1; CDR3 DNA: TGCGCCAGCAGCAGCCGCCAGGCGGGGGCTTACAATGAGCAGTTCTTC; CDR3 protein: CASSSRQAGAYNEQFF
clone size: few; V gene: TRBV5-5; D gene: .; CDR3 length: 16; J gene: TRBJ2-3; CDR3 DNA: TGTGCCAGCAGCCCGAGGTCAGTTTCATTCACAGATACGCAGTATTTT; CDR3 protein: CASSPRSVSFTDTQYF
clone size: .; V gene: TRBV6-1; D gene: .; CDR3 length: 15; J gene: TRBJ2-2; CDR3 DNA: TGTGCCAGCTGTACGGGCGGGACGAACACCGGGGAGCTGTTTTTT; CDR3 protein: CASCTGGTNTGELFF
clone size: .; V gene: TRBV20-1; D gene: .; CDR3 length: 15; J gene: TRBJ2-3; CDR3 DNA: TGCAGTGCTAGAATGGGGACGACTCCCCGAGATACGCAGTATTTT; CDR3 protein: CSARMGTTPRDTQYF
clone size: .; V gene: TRBV20-1; D gene: TRBD2; CDR3 length: 13; J gene: TRBJ2-1; CDR3 DNA: TGCAGCGCCGCGGGAGAGACGACCCATGAGCAGTTCTTC; CDR3 protein: CSAAGETTHEQFF
clone size: few; V gene: TRBV2; D gene: .; CDR3 length: 14; J gene: TRBJ2-2; CDR3 DNA: .; CDR3 protein: CASILDSHTGELFF
clone size: .; V gene: TRBV5-5; D gene: TRBD1; CDR3 length: 14; J gene: TRBJ2-1; CDR3 DNA: TGTGCCAGCATTCGGGACAGGGATTACAATGAGCAGTTCTTC; CDR3 protein: CASIRDRDYNEQFF
clone size: .; V gene: TRBV4-3; D gene: TRBD1; CDR3 length: 18; J gene: TRBJ2-3; CDR3 DNA: TGCGCCAGCAGCCGAGGGACAGGGGGCCGCACGCGCACAGATACGCAGTATTTT; CDR3 protein: CASSRGTGGRTRTDTQYF
clone size: many; V gene: TRBV7-2; D gene: TRBD2; CDR3 length: 15; J gene: TRBJ2-7; CDR3 DNA: TGTGCCAGCAACCTGGGACTAGCGGGGACCTACGAGCAGTACTTC; CDR3 protein: CASNLGLAGTYEQYF
clone size: .; V gene: TRBV20-1; D gene: .; CDR3 length: 13; J gene: TRBJ2-7; CDR3 DNA: TGCAGTGCTATTCCGGGGGACTCCTACGAGCAGTACTTC; CDR3 protein: CSAIPGDSYEQYF
clone size: .; V gene: TRBV10-3; D gene: .; CDR3 length: 13; J gene: TRBJ2-2; CDR3 DNA: TGTGCCATCAGTGTAGGTGGAACCGGGGAGCTGTTTTTT; CDR3 protein: CAISVGGTGELFF
clone size: few; V gene: TRBV4-2; D gene: .; CDR3 length: 14; J gene: TRBJ2-5; CDR3 DNA: TGTGCCAGCAGCCAAGGTCGTGGGAGAGAGACCCAGTACTTC; CDR3 protein: CASSQGRGRETQYF
clone size: many; V gene: TRBV5-1; D gene: .; CDR3 length: 15; J gene: TRBJ2-5; CDR3 DNA: TGCGCCAGCAGCGCAGACCCTTATATGGAGGAGACCCAGTACTTC; CDR3 protein: CASSADPYMEETQYF
clone size: .; V gene: TRBV29-1; D gene: TRBD2; CDR3 length: 11; J gene: TRBJ2-1; CDR3 DNA: TGCAGCGTTGGACTAGCGGCTGAGCAGTTCTTC; CDR3 protein: CSVGLAAEQFF
clone size: .; V gene: TRBV12-3/TRBV12-4; D gene: .; CDR3 length: 17; J gene: TRBJ1-1; CDR3 DNA: TGTGCCAGCAGTTTAGGCTGGACAGAGATCATGAACACTGAAGCTTTCTTT; CDR3 protein: CASSLGWTEIMNTEAFF
clone size: few; V gene: TRBV5-1; D gene: TRBD2; CDR3 length: 18; J gene: TRBJ2-2; CDR3 DNA: TGCGCCAGCAGCTTGGTCGGCTCTAGCGGGAGGTCGTCGGGGGAGCTGTTTTTT; CDR3 protein: CASSLVGSSGRSSGELFF
clone size: many; V gene: TRBV6-6; D gene: TRBD2; CDR3 length: 13; J gene: TRBJ2-7; CDR3 DNA: TGTGCCAGCAGTTACTATGAAGGCGGGAGGGAGTACTTC; CDR3 protein: CASSYYEGGREYF
clone size: many; V gene: TRBV7-6; D gene: .; CDR3 length: 14; J gene: TRBJ2-2; CDR3 DNA: TGTGCCAGCAGCAGCACAGCGAACACCGGGGAGCTGTTTTTT; CDR3 protein: CASSSTANTGELFF
clone size: .; V gene: TRBV2; D gene: TRBD1; CDR3 length: 14; J gene: TRBJ1-2; CDR3 DNA: TGTGCCAGCAGTGAACTGGACAGGGGGCATGGCTACACCTTC; CDR3 protein: CASSELDRGHGYTF
clone size: few; V gene: TRBV12-3/TRBV12-4; D gene: .; CDR3 length: 14; J gene: TRBJ1-5; CDR3 DNA: TGTGCCAGCGCAGGGACACCTAGCAATCAGCCCCAGCATTTT; CDR3 protein: CASAGTPSNQPQHF
clone size: .; V gene: TRBV4-2; D gene: .; CDR3 length: 14; J gene: TRBJ1-4; CDR3 DNA: TGTGCCAGCAGCCGTGTAGGTGGGGGCGAAAAACTGTTTTTT; CDR3 protein: CASSRVGGGEKLFF
clone size: .; V gene: TRBV18; D gene: .; CDR3 length: 14; J gene: TRBJ2-6; CDR3 DNA: TGTGCCAGTATACGAAGCTCTGGGGCCAACGTCCTGACTTTC; CDR3 protein: CASIRSSGANVLTF
clone size: .; V gene: TRBV5-1; D gene: .; CDR3 length: 14; J gene: TRBJ2-1; CDR3 DNA: TGCGCCAGCAGCAACAGGGCCCAATACAATGAGCAGTTCTTC; CDR3 protein: CASSNRAQYNEQFF
clone size: .; V gene: TRBV6-5; D gene: .; CDR3 length: 14; J gene: TRBJ2-7; CDR3 DNA: TGTGCCAGCAGTTACGTCGGTCTAGAGGACGAGCAGTACTTC; CDR3 protein: CASSYVGLEDEQYF
clone size: .; V gene: TRBV24-1; D gene: .; CDR3 length: 14; J gene: TRBJ2-3; CDR3 DNA: TGTGCCACCAGTGACCGGACGGCTTTGGATACGCAGTATTTT; CDR3 protein: CATSDRTALDTQYF
clone size: few; V gene: TRBV15; D gene: .; CDR3 length: 15; J gene: TRBJ2-7; CDR3 DNA: TGTGCCACCAGCAGAGAACCAGGGACTGCCTACGAGCAGTACTTC; CDR3 protein: CATSREPGTAYEQYF
clone size: few; V gene: TRBV12-3/TRBV12-4; D gene: .; CDR3 length: 13; J gene: TRBJ1-6; CDR3 DNA: TGTGCCAGCACCCCGTCGCGGCGTTCACCCCTCCACTTT; CDR3 protein: CASTPSRRSPLHF
clone size: .; V gene: TRBV12-3/TRBV12-4; D gene: TRBD2; CDR3 length: 15; J gene: TRBJ2-7; CDR3 DNA: TGTGCCAGCAGTTTAGGACCAGCGGGAGGGTACGAGCAGTACTTC; CDR3 protein: CASSLGPAGGYEQYF
clone size: .; V gene: TRBV11-2; D gene: .; CDR3 length: 15; J gene: TRBJ2-7; CDR3 DNA: TGTGCCAGCACCCTGATGGCGGGCAGGGGATACGAGCAGTACTTC; CDR3 protein: CASTLMAGRGYEQYF
clone size: once; V gene: TRBV10-3; D gene: .; CDR3 length: 12; J gene: TRBJ2-1; CDR3 DNA: TGTGCCATCAGTGGGCAGACCAATGAGCAGTTCTTC; CDR3 protein: CAISGQTNEQFF
clone size: .; V gene: TRBV3-1; D gene: .; CDR3 length: 14; J gene: TRBJ2-7; CDR3 DNA: TGTGCCAGCAGTTATAGCGTGCCAAGGGACGAGCAGTACTTC; CDR3 protein: CASSYSVPRDEQYF
clone size: .; V gene: TRBV9; D gene: TRBD2; CDR3 length: 15; J gene: TRBJ2-7; CDR3 DNA: TGTGCCAGCAGCACCTCCGGGACTAGCGGGGCCGGGCAGTACTTC; CDR3 protein: CASSTSGTSGAGQYF
clone size: .; V gene: TRBV15; D gene: .; CDR3 length: 16; J gene: TRBJ1-4; CDR3 DNA: TGTGCCACCAGCATCTCTATCGGAGCAACTAATGAAAAACTGTTTTTT; CDR3 protein: CATSISIGATNEKLFF
clone size: .; V gene: TRBV7-2; D gene: TRBD1; CDR3 length: 15; J gene: TRBJ2-7; CDR3 DNA: TGTGCCAGCAGCTTAGAAGCTAGTAGGGGGCGCGAGCAGTACTTC; CDR3 protein: CASSLEASRGREQYF